Below are 21 T cell receptor beta chains sequenced from a single sample in a study of CD8+ T cells in alopecia areata. RNA, once extracted, was reverse transcribed into cDNA for use as the sequencing template. The method was immunoSEQ multiplex PCR; TCRdb's version includes in-frame clones alone and lacks a portion of them. The sample gives 200,000 to 250,000 clones, over 60% of which show up once; over 1% is in the top ten. As to treatment: oral pan-JAK inhibitor, 5-10 mg twice daily. Material: CD4+ T cells sorted from blood, obtained between weeks 43 and 45, from a patient treated with tofacitinib. All receptors come from a human donor with alopecia areata.

The CDR3 sequence: CASSTPGGGRTEAFF. Written as DNA, the CDR3 is TGTGCCAGCAGTACACCAGGGGGTGGGAGGACTGAAGCTTTCTTT. This chain joins TRBV27 and TRBJ1-1; 7 bases match TRBD1. V shed 5 bases and J 5 bases; nucleotides not matched to a gene: 11. This CDR3 is 15 amino acids long. The germline CDR1 and CDR2 sequences are MNHEY and SMNVEV (reference sequence).

The J gene is TRBJ1-5, the V gene TRBV14; no clear D gene. The CDR3 runs to 13 residues. Deletions cut 0 bases from V and 5 bases from J, with 5 bases between. The germline V gene encodes CDR1 SGHDN and CDR2 FVKESK. The CDR3 protein is CASSQDPYQPQHF. CDR3 nucleotide sequence: TGTGCCAGCAGCCAAGATCCTTATCAGCCCCAGCATTTT.

The chain joins TRBV7-2 to TRBJ2-2; D gene uncertain. V shed 2 bases and J shed 4 bases, with 8 bases lying between them. The CDR3 has 14 amino acids. The germline CDR1 and CDR2 sequences are SGHTA and FQGNSA. CDR3 amino acids: CASSLRPFTGELFF. CDR3 bases: TGTGCCAGCAGCTTAAGACCTTTCACCGGGGAGCTGTTTTTT.

The genes are TRBV6-1 and TRBJ1-2, with D possibly matching TRBD1 (5 bases). Germline CDR1 and CDR2: MNHNS and SASEGT. CDR3 length: 12 amino acids. Trimming removed 6 bases from V and 1 base from J, with 6 bases in between. In DNA form, the CDR3 reads TGTGCCAGCAGGACAGATAACTATGGCTACACCTTC. This translates into CASRTDNYGYTF.

This clone was observed a handful of times. The CDR3 sequence is CASSWTVNTEAFF. The CDR3 DNA follows: TGTGCCAGCAGTTGGACGGTGAACACTGAAGCTTTCTTT. The V and J genes are TRBV14 and TRBJ1-1, with D unresolved. The length of the CDR3 is 13 residues. Germline V gene lookup returns CDR1 SGHDN and CDR2 FVKESK. Trimming removed 6 bases at V and 0 bases at J, with 8 bases between.

The chain employs TRBV5-1 and TRBJ2-3; 7 bases fit TRBD2. The CDR3 contains 15 residues. J gave up 2 bases and V 5 bases, and 8 bases lay outside the gene matches. Per the germline V gene, CDR1 is SGHRS and CDR2 is YFSETQ. The CDR3 DNA reads as TGCGCCAGCAGGGGAGGCGGGGGATCCACAGATACGCAGTATTTT. This encodes CASRGGGGSTDTQYF.

This rearrangement joins TRBV29-1 to TRBJ1-6; D is possibly TRBD1 (5 bases). Trimming took 5 bases from V and 8 from J, leaving 13 bases between them. The CDR3 totals 13 residues. Germline CDR1 is SQVTM and CDR2 is ANQGSEA. This CDR3 reads CSVRRAADSPLHF. CDR3 bases: TGCAGCGTTCGCAGGGCAGCGGATTCACCCCTCCACTTT.

The rearrangement links TRBV2 to TRBJ1-1; D is uncertain. CDR1 and CDR2 from the germline V gene are SNHLY and FYNNEI. The V end lost 6 bases, the J end lost 1 base, and 9 bases lay between the germline ends. The CDR3 is 13 amino acids. The CDR3 sequence: CASRTDPNTEAFF. CDR3 DNA sequence: TGTGCCAGCAGGACCGACCCGAACACTGAAGCTTTCTTT.

This clone was detected a few times. The J gene is TRBJ2-7, the V gene TRBV29-1; possibly TRBD1 for D (6 bases). V was cut by 5 bases and J by 0 bases, with 14 bases left in between. Germline-derived CDR1 and CDR2 are SQVTM and ANQGSEA. CDR3 length equals 14 residues. CDR3 region: CSVLWDTSSYEQYF. The CDR3 DNA reads as TGCAGCGTTTTGTGGGACACCTCCTCCTACGAGCAGTACTTC.

The chain uses TRBV29-1 and TRBJ2-5, with D maybe TRBD2 (5 bases). V was cut by 1 base and J by 7 bases, with 10 bases left in between. The CDR3 totals 12 residues. In germline, CDR1 is SQVTM, CDR2 ANQGSEA. The CDR3 loop is CSVEAVEGTQYF. In nucleotides, the CDR3 is TGCAGCGTTGAAGCGGTCGAGGGGACCCAGTACTTC.

This clone is termed medium-sized. The chain recombines TRBV2 with TRBJ1-4, with 9 bases fitting TRBD1. Germline loops: CDR1 SNHLY, CDR2 FYNNEI. The trim removed 6 bases at V and 8 bases at J, leaving 7 bases unmatched. CDR3 length: 14 residues. The CDR3 loop is CASSPGTGREKLFF. CDR3 coding DNA: TGTGCCAGCAGCCCCGGGACAGGGAGGGAAAAACTGTTTTTT.

The chain employs TRBV7-2 and TRBJ1-2; D is ambiguous. In germline, CDR1 is SGHTA, CDR2 FQGNSA. The CDR3 loop spans 13 amino acids. With 1 base removed from V and 8 bases from J, the gap between germline ends came to 11 bases. Here the CDR3 DNA reads TGTGCCAGCAGCTTAGGGCAGGCCTTAGGCTACACCTTC. Protein sequence: CASSLGQALGYTF.

The chain is built from TRBV7-8 and TRBJ2-2; D unclear. Germline V gene data show CDR1 as SGHVS and CDR2 as FQNEAQ. V was pared by 3 bases and J by 5 bases, with 19 bases between. CDR3 size: 17 residues. The CDR3 coding sequence is TGTGCCAGCAGCTTTGGTATCGTGGGCGGTGGGACCGGGGAGCTGTTTTTT. The encoded protein is CASSFGIVGGGTGELFF.

This chain joins TRBV28 and TRBJ2-4, with D unresolved. The ends were cut back, 7 bases at V and 8 bases at J, with 21 bases in the middle. Germline values: CDR1 MDHEN, CDR2 SYDVKM. The length of the CDR3 is 15 residues. The CDR3 here is CASTLNGGENDIQYF. The CDR3 DNA is TGTGCCAGCACGCTGAACGGCGGTGAGAATGACATTCAGTACTTC.

The chain links TRBV11-3 to TRBJ2-3, with 8 nucleotides matching TRBD2. Trimming removed 5 bases from V and 5 bases from J; junction bases left unmatched: 9. Germline-derived CDR1 and CDR2 are SGHNT and YENEEA. This CDR3 contains 15 residues. DNA for the CDR3: TGTGCCAGCAGCATTAGAGCGGGGGAAGGAGATACGCAGTATTTT. It yields the protein CASSIRAGEGDTQYF.

The chain carries TRBV6-4 and TRBJ2-6; perhaps TRBD1 as D (6 bases). The germline V and J ends were trimmed by 6 bases and 0 bases, with 9 bases remaining between them. The CDR3 consists of 15 residues. Germline V gene lookup returns CDR1 MRHNA and CDR2 SNTAGT. The CDR3 DNA sequence: TGTGCCAGCAGCCCACAGGGCTCTGGGGCCAACGTCCTGACTTTC. As protein: CASSPQGSGANVLTF.

V gene TRBV5-1 combines with J gene TRBJ2-3, with 10 bases aligning to TRBD2. Per the germline V gene, CDR1 is SGHRS and CDR2 is YFSETQ. The ends lost 2 bases at V and 0 bases at J; junction bases unmatched: 0. The CDR3 length is 15 residues. For the CDR3, the DNA is TGCGCCAGCAGCTTTAGCGGGGGGAGCACAGATACGCAGTATTTT. This codes for CASSFSGGSTDTQYF. Variable domain in full (rest from reference TRBV5-1 and TRBJ2-3): KAGVTQTPRYLIKTRGQQVTLSCSPISGHRSVSWYQQTPGQGLQFLFEYFSETQRNKGNFPGRFSGRQFSNSRSEMNVSTLELGDSALYLCASSFSGGSTDTQYFGPGTRLTVL.

The rearrangement uses TRBV30 and TRBJ1-2, with a weak D call TRBD1 (5 bases). CDR3 size: 11 residues. Germline V gene lookup returns CDR1 GTSNPN and CDR2 SVGIG (reference sequence). Trimming stripped 3 bases from V and 4 bases from J, with 6 bases between. The CDR3 region has the DNA TGTGCCTGGAGGGGACTCTATGGCTACACCTTC. The encoded protein is CAWRGLYGYTF.

This clone was seen only once. The J gene is TRBJ2-7, the V gene TRBV28, with 7 nucleotides matching TRBD2. V dropped 6 bases and J dropped 4; count of bases not matched to a gene: 15. In germline, CDR1 is MDHEN, CDR2 SYDVKM. The CDR3 covers 16 residues. CDR3 sequence (DNA): TGTGCCAGCAGACCGTCCGGGAGGCACATTCGATACGAGCAGTACTTC. It encodes CASRPSGRHIRYEQYF.

The rearrangement uses TRBV5-6 and TRBJ1-1; possibly TRBD1 for D (5 bases). The CDR3 is 17 residues long. V was pared by 5 bases and J by 1 base, with 21 bases between. The germline V gene encodes CDR1 SGHDT and CDR2 YYEEEE. CDR3 sequence: CASSRNLPGTQNTEAFF. CDR3 DNA sequence: TGTGCCAGCAGTCGAAACCTTCCCGGGACCCAGAACACTGAAGCTTTCTTT.

The chain has TRBV6-1 and TRBJ1-5; D is undetermined. Trimming pared 0 bases from V and 5 bases from J, leaving 8 bases between. The CDR3 is 14 residues long. Germline-derived CDR1 and CDR2 are MNHNS and SASEGT. This chain's CDR3 is CASSEAGGDQPQHF. CDR3 DNA sequence: TGTGCCAGCAGTGAAGCCGGTGGCGATCAGCCCCAGCATTTT.